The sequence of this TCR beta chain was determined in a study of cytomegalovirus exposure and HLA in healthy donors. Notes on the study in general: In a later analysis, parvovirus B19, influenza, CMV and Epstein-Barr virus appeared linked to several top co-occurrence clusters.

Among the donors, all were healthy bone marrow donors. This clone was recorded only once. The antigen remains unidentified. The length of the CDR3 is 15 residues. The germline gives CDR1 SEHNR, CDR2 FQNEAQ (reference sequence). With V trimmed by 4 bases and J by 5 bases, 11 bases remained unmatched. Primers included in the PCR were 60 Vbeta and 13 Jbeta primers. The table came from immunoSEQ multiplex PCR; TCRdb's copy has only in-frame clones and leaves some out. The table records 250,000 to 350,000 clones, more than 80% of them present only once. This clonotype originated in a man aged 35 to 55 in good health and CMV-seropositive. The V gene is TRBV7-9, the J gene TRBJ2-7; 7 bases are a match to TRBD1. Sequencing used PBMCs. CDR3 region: CASSSPSYRGHEQYF. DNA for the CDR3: TGTGCCAGCAGCTCCCCTTCCTACAGGGGACACGAGCAGTACTTC.